This TCR beta chain was sequenced for a study of cytomegalovirus exposure and HLA in healthy donors. As for the study in general: There were 90 million to 130 million unique TCR beta sequences, drawn from roughly 200 million T cells, in an earlier analysis. Study-wide results and limits: It was reported that TCR beta sequences correctly inferred the HLA-A and HLA-B alleles for most subjects.

The PCR was carried out with 60 Vbeta primers and 13 Jbeta primers. Only in-frame clones appear in the TCRdb table, and some are missing; sequencing was by immunoSEQ multiplex PCR. Of about 230,000 clones in the sample, 77% were seen once. The V end was cut by 3 bases, the J end by 0 bases, with 9 bases between. This CDR3 is 14 amino acids long. The germline V gene encodes CDR1 MDHEN and CDR2 SYDVKM. With respect to this clone: The antigen remains undetermined.

The material sequenced was PBMCs. This clonotype was sampled from a woman in her sixties or seventies in good health and CMV-seropositive. V is TRBV28 and J is TRBJ2-7; TRBD1 might be the D (5 bases). The chain's CDR3 is CASSFLTDSYEQYF. Here the CDR3 DNA reads TGTGCCAGCAGTTTCCTGACAGACTCCTACGAGCAGTACTTC.